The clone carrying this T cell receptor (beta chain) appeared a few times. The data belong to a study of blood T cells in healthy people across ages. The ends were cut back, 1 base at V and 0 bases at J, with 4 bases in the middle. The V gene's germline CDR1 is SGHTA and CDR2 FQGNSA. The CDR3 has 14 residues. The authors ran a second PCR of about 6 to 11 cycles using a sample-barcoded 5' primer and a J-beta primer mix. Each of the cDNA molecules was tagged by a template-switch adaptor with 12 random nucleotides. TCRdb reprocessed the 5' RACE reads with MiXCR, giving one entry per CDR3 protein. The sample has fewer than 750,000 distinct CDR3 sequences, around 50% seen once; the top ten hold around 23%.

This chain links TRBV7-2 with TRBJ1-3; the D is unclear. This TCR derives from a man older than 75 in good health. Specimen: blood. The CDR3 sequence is CASSLGNSGNTIYF. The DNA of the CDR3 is TGTGCCAGCAGCTTAGGCAACTCTGGAAACACCATATATTTT.